The rows below give T cell receptor beta chains drawn from one sample of a study of technical replicates of blood from a few donors. Profiled with immunoSEQ multiplex PCR; TCRdb holds only in-frame clones, not every one. This table holds 65,000 to 90,000 clones, 91% found once. The specimen was T cells isolated from PBMCs. The receptors derive from a human donor in good health. The conserved cysteine and the conserved F or W are not part of the CDR3 here.

v_gene: TRBV11-3
j_gene: TRBJ2-1
CDR3aa: ASSFGRGEQF

v_gene: TRBV27
j_gene: TRBJ2-7
CDR3aa: ASSLSGGAEQY

v_gene: TRBV7-9
j_gene: TRBJ2-3
CDR3aa: ASSSSGGTDTQY

v_gene: TRBV9
j_gene: TRBJ2-2
CDR3aa: ASSPGGANTGELF

v_gene: TRBV6-6
j_gene: TRBJ1-1
CDR3aa: ASSYLRQENTEAF

v_gene: TRBV2
j_gene: TRBJ2-2
CDR3aa: ASRTLAGATGELF

v_gene: TRBV15
j_gene: TRBJ1-2
CDR3aa: ATSRGGGAGDGYT

v_gene: TRBV5-6
j_gene: TRBJ2-7
CDR3aa: ASSLLHEQY

v_gene: TRBV5-4
j_gene: TRBJ2-3
CDR3aa: ASSLSDTDTQY

v_gene: TRBV2
j_gene: TRBJ2-1
CDR3aa: ASSERDRYNEQF

v_gene: TRBV5-8
j_gene: TRBJ1-1
CDR3aa: ASSSAGQNTEAF

v_gene: TRBV6-5
j_gene: TRBJ1-5
CDR3aa: ASSYSEGYQPQH

v_gene: TRBV4-1
j_gene: TRBJ2-2
CDR3aa: ASSQGLGGSTGELF

v_gene: TRBV11-2
j_gene: TRBJ1-4
CDR3aa: ASSDPPSDLTNEKLF